These 7 T cell receptor beta chains were all obtained from the same sample, sequenced in a study of cytomegalovirus exposure and HLA in healthy donors. PCR primers comprised 60 Vbeta and 13 Jbeta primers. TCRdb's table, derived via immunoSEQ multiplex PCR, lists solely in-frame clones and lacks some. The sample yields about 130,000 clones, around 80% seen once. The sample comprised PBMCs. Receptors originate from a man aged 25 to 40 in good health and CMV-seronegative.

The V and J genes are TRBV7-6 and TRBJ1-1; the D gene is possibly TRBD1 (5 bases). Germline-derived CDR1 and CDR2 are SGHVS and FNYEAQ. The CDR3 is 13 amino acids. V lost 6 bases and J lost 5, with 13 bases in between. The CDR3 region is CASRNTGETEAFF. The CDR3 DNA reads as TGTGCCAGCAGGAATACGGGGGAGACTGAAGCTTTCTTT.

Concerning this clone itself: Other DNA sequences in this sample translate to the same CDR3. V is TRBV27 and J is TRBJ1-4, with 7 bases identical to TRBD1. J was trimmed by 3 bases and V by 5 bases; bases with no gene match: 3. CDR3 length: 14 residues. CDR1 is MNHEY and CDR2 is SMNVEV in the germline V gene (reference sequence). Written as DNA, the CDR3 is TGTGCCAGCAGTAAACAGGGGTCTAATGAAAAACTGTTTTTT. Translated, it gives CASSKQGSNEKLFF.

Only one count was recorded for this clone. The chain has TRBV6-5 and TRBJ2-7; D might be TRBD1 (6 bases). The CDR3 is made up of 13 amino acids. V lost 8 bases, J lost 2 bases, and 13 bases lay in between. Germline V gene lookup returns CDR1 MNHEY and CDR2 SVGAGI. DNA of the CDR3: TGTGCCAGCGGGGGCAGGGCCCCCTACGAGCAGTACTTC. Its protein product is CASGGRAPYEQYF.

The CDR3 sequence: CASSLYSGASTDTQYF. The CDR3 DNA reads TGTGCCAGCAGCCTATATAGCGGGGCTAGCACAGATACGCAGTATTTT. This chain joins TRBV5-6 and TRBJ2-3; TRBD2 matches 8 bases. The CDR3 spans 16 residues. Trimming at V came to 4 bases and at J to 0 bases, leaving 7 bases not matched to a gene. Germline assignment: CDR1 SGHDT and CDR2 YYEEEE.

The chain employs TRBV28 and TRBJ1-5, with D hard to call. Trimming stripped 6 bases from V and 7 bases from J, with 10 bases between. Germline lookup yields CDR1 MDHEN and CDR2 SYDVKM. The CDR3 runs to 12 residues. CDR3 sequence (DNA): TGTGCCAGCAGCTATGGAGGCCAGCCCCAGCATTTT. Translated, it gives CASSYGGQPQHF.

In this sample, this clone turned up a few times. DNA for the CDR3: TGTGCCAGCAGGGGGGGGTACAATGAGCAGTTCTTC. This gives the protein CASRGGYNEQFF. V usage is TRBV27 and J usage is TRBJ2-1; 7 bases align to TRBD2. This CDR3 is built from 12 residues. Per the germline V gene, CDR1 is MNHEY and CDR2 is SMNVEV (reference sequence). The V and J ends lost 6 bases and 4 bases, in that order; junction bases with no gene match: 0.

This clone was counted between two and nine times. This chain connects TRBV27 to TRBJ2-1, with a tentative D call TRBD1 (6 bases). CDR3 length equals 13 residues. Trimming took 4 bases from V and 7 from J, leaving 11 bases between them. Looked up from germline, CDR1 is MNHEY and CDR2 is SMNVEV (reference sequence). The CDR3 nucleotides read TGTGCCAGCAGTTCCACAGGGCCGAATGAGCAGTTCTTC. This encodes CASSSTGPNEQFF.